This is a list of T cell receptor beta chains from one sample in a study of T cells in narcolepsy. The table came from immunoSEQ multiplex PCR; TCRdb's copy has only in-frame clones and leaves some out. Of 30,000 to 40,000 clones in the sample, 75% to 90% were seen once. Material for sequencing was CD45RA- memory CD4+ T cells from PBMCs. Source of these receptors: a human donor with narcolepsy. Each CDR3 is given with its conserved first and last residue. Each record gives: V gene, J gene, D gene, clone size, CDR3 length, CDR3 DNA, CDR3 protein. D genes are given only for firm matches. Not every row has a clone size; where given, it reads once, few, many or a size class.

TRBV6-6	TRBJ2-1	TRBD2	-	16	TGTGCCAGCAGTTACGGGTGGGAGGGCGCCTACAATGAGCAGTTCTTC	CASSYGWEGAYNEQFF
TRBV6-1	TRBJ1-2	TRBD1	-	15	TGTGCCAGCAGTCCCCGGACAGGGGGCGCTTATGGCTACACCTTC	CASSPRTGGAYGYTF
TRBV28	TRBJ2-3	TRBD1	-	13	TGTGCCAGCAGACCAACAGGGGCAGATACGCAGTATTTT	CASRPTGADTQYF
TRBV9	TRBJ2-6	-	-	15	TGTGCCAGCAGCGTCTCGGGGAGCGGGGCCAACGTCCTGACTTTC	CASSVSGSGANVLTF
TRBV10-3	TRBJ2-7	TRBD1	-	14	TGTGCCATCAGTGGTGGACAGGGACTCTACGAGCAGTACTTC	CAISGGQGLYEQYF
TRBV13	TRBJ2-3	TRBD2	-	14	TGTGCCAGCAGCTCACTAGCGGAGGGAGATACGCAGTATTTT	CASSSLAEGDTQYF
TRBV11-3	TRBJ2-7	-	-	13	TGTGCCAGCAGCTTAGCCGGGGTCGACGAGCAGTACTTC	CASSLAGVDEQYF
TRBV5-1	TRBJ2-7	-	-	14	TGCGCCAGCAGCTTCCAGGCTAGCTCCTACGAGCAGTACTTC	CASSFQASSYEQYF
TRBV4-3	TRBJ2-1	-	-	16	TGCGCCAGCAGCCAAGATCTTCCAGGGTCGAACAATGAGCAGTTCTTC	CASSQDLPGSNNEQFF
TRBV28	TRBJ1-4	-	few	14	TGTGCCAGCAGTTCCCCCAGTGGTAATGAAAAACTGTTTTTT	CASSSPSGNEKLFF
TRBV6-6	TRBJ2-1	TRBD2	-	16	TGTGCCAGCAGTTACTTCAGTAGCGGGGGATACAATGAGCAGTTCTTC	CASSYFSSGGYNEQFF
TRBV4-2	TRBJ2-5	TRBD2	-	19	TGTGCCAGCAGCCAAGAGGGATTTTCGGGCGGGAGATGGGAAGAGACCCAGTACTTC	CASSQEGFSGGRWEETQYF
TRBV18	TRBJ2-1	TRBD2	-	15	TGTGCCAGCTCACCCGGACTAGCGGGGGTCAATGAGCAGTTCTTC	CASSPGLAGVNEQFF
TRBV5-1	TRBJ2-1	TRBD1	-	18	TGCGCCAGCAGGTCTGTCGAGACCGGGACAGGGGACTACAATGAGCAGTTCTTC	CASRSVETGTGDYNEQFF
TRBV7-3	TRBJ2-7	-	-	13	TGTGCCAGCAGTCGGGACCCCAAGGGTGAGCAGTACTTC	CASSRDPKGEQYF
TRBV5-6	TRBJ2-3	-	-	16	TGTGCCAGCAGCTTGAAGGTATCGGTTTACACAGATACGCAGTATTTT	CASSLKVSVYTDTQYF
TRBV7-7	TRBJ2-5	TRBD1	once	14	TGTGCTAGCAGCAGCGACAGGGGGCTTGAGACCCAGTACTTC	CASSSDRGLETQYF
TRBV7-8	TRBJ2-3	-	-	15	TGTGCCAGCAGCCCTGAGGAGCAACCCACAGATACGCAGTATTTT	CASSPEEQPTDTQYF
TRBV5-1	TRBJ1-1	TRBD1	-	16	TGCGCCAGCAGCTTGGTGGCAGGGGGCCTCGACACTGAAGCTTTCTTT	CASSLVAGGLDTEAFF
TRBV16	TRBJ1-2	-	-	13	TGTGCCAGCAGCCCCGGGTCCGATTATGGCTACACCTTC	CASSPGSDYGYTF
TRBV28	TRBJ2-1	-	-	14	TGTGCCAGCACCCCTTGGGTCGGGAGTGATGAGCAGTTCTTC	CASTPWVGSDEQFF
TRBV4-3	TRBJ2-1	-	-	15	TGCGCCAGCAGCCAAGTAGGGCGTGTCCACAATGAGCAGTTCTTC	CASSQVGRVHNEQFF
TRBV28	TRBJ1-6	-	-	15	TGTGCCAGCAGCCCAGCTGGGTCCTATAATTCACCCCTCCACTTT	CASSPAGSYNSPLHF
TRBV30	TRBJ1-1	-	-	13	TGTGCCTGGAGCGCCGGGCAGAGGACTGAAGCTTTCTTT	CAWSAGQRTEAFF
TRBV7-9	TRBJ2-1	-	-	12	TGTGCCAGCAGCGTGGGCGACAGTGAGCAGTTCTTC	CASSVGDSEQFF
TRBV29-1	TRBJ2-3	-	-	13	TGCAGCGTTGGTTCCCGGGGTCCAGATACGCAGTATTTT	CSVGSRGPDTQYF
TRBV6-6	TRBJ1-5	-	-	13	TGTGCCAGCAAGGAACAGGGTGGACAGCCCCAGCATTTT	CASKEQGGQPQHF
TRBV20-1	TRBJ2-1	TRBD2	-	11	TGCAGTGCTACGGGACTAGCGGGGAAGTTCTTC	CSATGLAGKFF
TRBV19	TRBJ1-3	TRBD1	-	19	TGTGCCAGTAGTCCCGGAAGCGGGACAGGGTTTCTTACTGGAAACACCATATATTTT	CASSPGSGTGFLTGNTIYF
TRBV5-1	TRBJ2-5	-	-	14	TGCGCCAGCAGCCCCGGGACACCTCAAGAGACCCAGTACTTC	CASSPGTPQETQYF
TRBV2	TRBJ2-2	-	-	14	TGTGCCAGCACTGCAGTAATGAACACCGGGGAGCTGTTTTTT	CASTAVMNTGELFF
TRBV7-2	TRBJ1-2	-	few	14	TGTGCCAGCAGCTTAGGGGTCGGGGGTTATGGCTACACCTTC	CASSLGVGGYGYTF
TRBV5-6	TRBJ1-5	-	-	16	TGTGCCAGCAGCTCCTCTAAGTTCGGGGCGGGTCAGCCCCAGCATTTT	CASSSSKFGAGQPQHF
TRBV7-2	TRBJ2-7	TRBD2	-	15	TGTGCCAGCAGATACAGCGGGGGGATCTCCTACGAGCAGTACTTC	CASRYSGGISYEQYF